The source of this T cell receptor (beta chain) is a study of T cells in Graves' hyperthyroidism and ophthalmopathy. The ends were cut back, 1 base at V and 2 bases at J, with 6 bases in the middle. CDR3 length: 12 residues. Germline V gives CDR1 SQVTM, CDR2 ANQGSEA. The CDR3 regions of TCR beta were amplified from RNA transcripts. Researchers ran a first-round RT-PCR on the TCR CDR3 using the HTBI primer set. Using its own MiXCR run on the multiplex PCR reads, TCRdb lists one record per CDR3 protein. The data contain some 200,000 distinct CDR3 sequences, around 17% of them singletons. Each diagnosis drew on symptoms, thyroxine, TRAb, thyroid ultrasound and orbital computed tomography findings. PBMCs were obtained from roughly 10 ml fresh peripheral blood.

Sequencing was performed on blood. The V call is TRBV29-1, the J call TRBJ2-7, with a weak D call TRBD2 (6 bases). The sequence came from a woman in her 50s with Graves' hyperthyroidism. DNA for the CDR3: TGCAGCGTTGAAGCTAGCGCCTACGAGCAGTACTTC. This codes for CSVEASAYEQYF.